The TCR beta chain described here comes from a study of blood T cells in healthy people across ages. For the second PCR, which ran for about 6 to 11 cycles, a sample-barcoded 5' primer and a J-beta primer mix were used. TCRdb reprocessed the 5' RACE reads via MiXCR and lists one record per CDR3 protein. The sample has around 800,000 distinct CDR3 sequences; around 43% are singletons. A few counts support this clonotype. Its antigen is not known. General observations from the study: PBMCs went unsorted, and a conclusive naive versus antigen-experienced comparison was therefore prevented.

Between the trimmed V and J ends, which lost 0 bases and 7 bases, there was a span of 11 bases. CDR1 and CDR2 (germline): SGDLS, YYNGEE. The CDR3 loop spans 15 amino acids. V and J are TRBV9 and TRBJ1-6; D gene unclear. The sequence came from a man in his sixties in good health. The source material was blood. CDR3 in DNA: TGTGCCAGCAGCGTAGATGAGGGAAGGAATTCACCCCTCCACTTT. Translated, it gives CASSVDEGRNSPLHF.